The clone carrying this T cell receptor beta chain appeared a few times. Its antigen is still unknown. The CDR3 contains 15 residues. Germline V gives CDR1 SEHNR, CDR2 FQNEAQ (reference sequence). V lost 3 bases, J lost 4 bases, and 8 bases stayed unmatched. This sample stems from a study of post-analysis software for immune sequencing data. Study observations and caveats: Significantly decreased normalized Chao1 diversity was recorded for multiple sclerosis patients relative to controls. TRBV segments more frequent in patients than in controls numbered about five and included TRBV5-6, TRBV5-1 and TRBV20-1.

Sequencing libraries made from TCR beta cDNA carried unique molecular identifiers. TCRdb ran MiXCR on the PCR reads and lists one entry per CDR3 protein. The sample yields almost 700,000 distinct CDR3 sequences, approximately 60% seen once. The specimen was blood. V is TRBV7-9 and J is TRBJ1-1, with 7 bases aligning to TRBD1. This receptor was identified in a girl aged 2 to 10 with multiple sclerosis. The CDR3 reads CASSFRGGRSTEAFF. For the CDR3, the DNA is TGTGCCAGCAGCTTCAGGGGGGGGCGAAGCACTGAAGCTTTCTTT.